Each of the 3 T cell receptor beta chains below was sequenced from the same sample in a study of early T cells in non-severe SARS-CoV-2 infection. One entry per CDR3 protein, called by TCRdb with MiXCR from the 5' RACE reads. The table includes 50,000 or so distinct CDR3 sequences, 5.6% detected once. The sequenced sample was whole blood. These receptors all come from an adult who was a healthcare worker with PCR-confirmed SARS-CoV-2 infection or an uninfected control (not recorded which).

V gene TRBV20-1 combines with J gene TRBJ2-1; 11 bases match TRBD2. Germline V CDR1 and CDR2: DFQATT, SNEGSKA (reference sequence). This CDR3 is built from 16 residues. The ends lost 4 bases at V and 5 bases at J; junction bases unmatched: 10. This CDR3 reads CSATSPGTSGDNEQFF. The CDR3 region has the DNA TGCAGTGCTACCAGCCCCGGGACTAGCGGAGACAATGAGCAGTTCTTC.

The chain uses TRBV9 and TRBJ2-5; the match to TRBD1 covers 9 bases. The length of the CDR3 is 14 residues. Unmatched junction bases numbered 6, after V lost 4 bases and J lost 5 bases. Germline-derived CDR1 and CDR2 are SGDLS and YYNGEE. CDR3 nucleotide sequence: TGTGCCAGCAGCACAGGGGGCGCCGGGGAGACCCAGTACTTC. Translating gives CASSTGGAGETQYF.

This clonotype has only a few counts. The rearrangement links TRBV7-9 to TRBJ2-4; 7 positions agree with TRBD2. Germline values: CDR1 SEHNR, CDR2 FQNEAQ (reference sequence). There are 16 residues in the CDR3. V dropped 4 bases and J dropped 4; count of bases not matched to a gene: 10. This CDR3 reads CASSSYGGSSKNIQYF. The CDR3 bases are TGTGCCAGCAGCTCGTACGGCGGGAGCTCAAAAAACATTCAGTACTTC.